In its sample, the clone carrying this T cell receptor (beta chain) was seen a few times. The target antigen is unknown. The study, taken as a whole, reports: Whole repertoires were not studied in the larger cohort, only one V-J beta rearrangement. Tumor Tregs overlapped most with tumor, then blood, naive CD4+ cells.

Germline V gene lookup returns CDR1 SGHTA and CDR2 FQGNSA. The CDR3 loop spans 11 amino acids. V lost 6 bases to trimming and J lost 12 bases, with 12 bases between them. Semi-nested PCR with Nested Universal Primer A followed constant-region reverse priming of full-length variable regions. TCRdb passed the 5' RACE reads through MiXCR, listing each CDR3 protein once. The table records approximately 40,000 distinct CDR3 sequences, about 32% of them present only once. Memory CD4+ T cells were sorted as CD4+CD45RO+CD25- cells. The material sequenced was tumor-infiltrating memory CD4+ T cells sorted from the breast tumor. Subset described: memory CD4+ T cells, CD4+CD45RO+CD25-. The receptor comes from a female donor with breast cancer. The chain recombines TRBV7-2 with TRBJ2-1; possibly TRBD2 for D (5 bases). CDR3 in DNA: TGTGCCAGCAGTTTTTGGGCGGGGCAGTTCTTC. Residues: CASSFWAGQFF.